This TCR beta chain was captured by sequencing in a study of cytomegalovirus exposure and HLA in healthy donors. The wider study: When 398 donors were genotyped, around 77% of them were found to fall in the Caucasian-associated ancestry cluster.

Both 60 Vbeta primers and 13 Jbeta primers went into the PCR. The table came from immunoSEQ multiplex PCR; TCRdb's copy has only in-frame clones and leaves some out. This sample carries about 77,000 clones, 75% to 80% of them seen once, and the ten largest clones take 3% to 3.5%. This clone appeared a few times. The antigen remains undetermined. Study-wide results and limits: Overall, approximately 150 TCR beta chains were annotated as cytomegalovirus-associated. Highly shared variants forming one cluster were likely a sequencing artifact.

This CDR3 is 16 amino acids long. The V segment lost 4 bases and the J segment 0 bases; nucleotides outside the gene matches: 5. CDR1 LNHDA and CDR2 SQIVND come from the germline V gene (reference sequence). Sequences were obtained from PBMCs. V usage is TRBV19 and J usage is TRBJ1-3; the match to TRBD1 covers 8 bases. The sequence was obtained from a man aged 35 to 55 in good health and CMV-seronegative. The CDR3 DNA is TGTGCCAGTAGTAGACCGGGACAGGCCTCTGGAAACACCATATATTTT. Protein: CASSRPGQASGNTIYF. Filled out from reference TRBV19 and TRBJ1-3, the complete variable domain reads DGGITQSPKYLFRKEGQNVTLSCEQNLNHDAMYWYRQDPGQGLRLIYYSQIVNDFQKGDIAEGYSVSREKKESFPLTVTSAQKNPTAFYLCASSRPGQASGNTIYFGEGSWLTVV.